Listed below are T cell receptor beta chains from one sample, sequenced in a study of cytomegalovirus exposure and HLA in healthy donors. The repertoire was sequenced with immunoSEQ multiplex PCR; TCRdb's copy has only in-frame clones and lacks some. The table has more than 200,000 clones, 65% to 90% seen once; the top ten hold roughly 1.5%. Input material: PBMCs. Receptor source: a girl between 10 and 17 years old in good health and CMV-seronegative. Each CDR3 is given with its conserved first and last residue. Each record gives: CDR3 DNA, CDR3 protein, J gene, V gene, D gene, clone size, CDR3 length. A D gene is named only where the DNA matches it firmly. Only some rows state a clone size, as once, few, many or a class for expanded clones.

cdr3_nt: TGTGCCAGCAGCCAAGATTGGCAGGGAGGTCAGCCCCAGCATTTT; cdr3_aa: CASSQDWQGGQPQHF; j_call: TRBJ1-5; v_call: TRBV4-2; d_call: .; clone_size: .; cdr3_length: 15
cdr3_nt: TGTGCCAGCAGCTTAGACAGGCGCGCTTTCTTT; cdr3_aa: CASSLDRRAFF; j_call: TRBJ1-1; v_call: TRBV7-8; d_call: .; clone_size: once; cdr3_length: 11
cdr3_nt: TGTGCCAGCAGTGGTGGGACTAGCACCGGGGAGCTGTTTTTT; cdr3_aa: CASSGGTSTGELFF; j_call: TRBJ2-2; v_call: TRBV2; d_call: TRBD2; clone_size: .; cdr3_length: 14
cdr3_nt: TGTGCCACCAAATGGACTTCGACAGGGGCGAGTACTAACACCGGGGAGCTGTTTTTT; cdr3_aa: CATKWTSTGASTNTGELFF; j_call: TRBJ2-2; v_call: TRBV19; d_call: TRBD1; clone_size: .; cdr3_length: 19
cdr3_nt: TGTGCCAGCAGTGACCACAGGGGCGGCGGTGAAAAACTGTTTTTT; cdr3_aa: CASSDHRGGGEKLFF; j_call: TRBJ1-4; v_call: TRBV6-1; d_call: TRBD1; clone_size: few; cdr3_length: 15
cdr3_nt: TGTGCCAGCAGTTCTGCTAGCGAATTATTGGCTTACGAGCAGTACTTC; cdr3_aa: CASSSASELLAYEQYF; j_call: TRBJ2-7; v_call: TRBV6-6; d_call: .; clone_size: .; cdr3_length: 16
cdr3_nt: TGTGCCAGCAGCTCCCCTTTTGCCTACGAGCAGTACTTC; cdr3_aa: CASSSPFAYEQYF; j_call: TRBJ2-7; v_call: TRBV5-4; d_call: .; clone_size: .; cdr3_length: 13
cdr3_nt: TGTGCCAGCAGTTTTCGGAGGGATTCTACTTCCTCCACCGGGGAGCTGTTTTTT; cdr3_aa: CASSFRRDSTSSTGELFF; j_call: TRBJ2-2; v_call: TRBV28; d_call: .; clone_size: .; cdr3_length: 18
cdr3_nt: TGTGCCAGCAGTCGACTAGCGGGGAGACTGAACACCGGGGAGCTGTTTTTT; cdr3_aa: CASSRLAGRLNTGELFF; j_call: TRBJ2-2; v_call: TRBV28; d_call: TRBD2; clone_size: .; cdr3_length: 17
cdr3_nt: TGTGCCAGCAGCTACACAGGCGGCACTGAAGCTTTCTTT; cdr3_aa: CASSYTGGTEAFF; j_call: TRBJ1-1; v_call: TRBV5-4; d_call: .; clone_size: .; cdr3_length: 13
cdr3_nt: TGTGCCAGCAGGGCTACAGGGGGCGCGGGGAATCAGCCCCAGCATTTT; cdr3_aa: CASRATGGAGNQPQHF; j_call: TRBJ1-5; v_call: TRBV2; d_call: TRBD1; clone_size: .; cdr3_length: 16
cdr3_nt: TGCGCCAGCAGCCCGACCATGACTAGCGGGACCTACAATGAGCAGTTCTTC; cdr3_aa: CASSPTMTSGTYNEQFF; j_call: TRBJ2-1; v_call: TRBV4-1; d_call: TRBD2; clone_size: .; cdr3_length: 17
cdr3_nt: TGTGCCAGCAGCCCGGGACAGGGGTCTGGGGCCAACGTCCTGACTTTC; cdr3_aa: CASSPGQGSGANVLTF; j_call: TRBJ2-6; v_call: TRBV27; d_call: TRBD1; clone_size: .; cdr3_length: 16
cdr3_nt: TGTGCCAGCAGCTTTACCTACACAGATACGCAGTATTTT; cdr3_aa: CASSFTYTDTQYF; j_call: TRBJ2-3; v_call: TRBV7-3; d_call: .; clone_size: .; cdr3_length: 13
cdr3_nt: TGCGCCAGCAGCCCTGCAAACAAAGGCTACACCTTC; cdr3_aa: CASSPANKGYTF; j_call: TRBJ1-2; v_call: TRBV5-1; d_call: .; clone_size: .; cdr3_length: 12
cdr3_nt: TGTGCCAGCTCACCATGGACAGGTGCTAGCACAGATACGCAGTATTTT; cdr3_aa: CASSPWTGASTDTQYF; j_call: TRBJ2-3; v_call: TRBV18; d_call: TRBD1; clone_size: .; cdr3_length: 16
cdr3_nt: TGTGCCAGCCACCATACGGGCCTACAGGTCTATGGCTACACCTTC; cdr3_aa: CASHHTGLQVYGYTF; j_call: TRBJ1-2; v_call: TRBV18; d_call: .; clone_size: .; cdr3_length: 15
cdr3_nt: TGTGCCAGCAGTTTTCAATGGCGTCGGCGGTTAGATAATTCACCCCTCCACTTT; cdr3_aa: CASSFQWRRRLDNSPLHF; j_call: TRBJ1-6; v_call: TRBV28; d_call: .; clone_size: .; cdr3_length: 18
cdr3_nt: TGTGCCAGCAGTGAGGTGGGGAGAACAGGGCAGTACTTC; cdr3_aa: CASSEVGRTGQYF; j_call: TRBJ2-5; v_call: TRBV6-1; d_call: .; clone_size: .; cdr3_length: 13
cdr3_nt: TGTGCCAGCTCACCGGACAGACCTCCTTCCTACGAGCAGTACTTC; cdr3_aa: CASSPDRPPSYEQYF; j_call: TRBJ2-7; v_call: TRBV18; d_call: .; clone_size: .; cdr3_length: 15
cdr3_nt: TGTGCCAGCAGTTACAAACTTGGGCCAACCTACGAGCAGTACTTC; cdr3_aa: CASSYKLGPTYEQYF; j_call: TRBJ2-7; v_call: TRBV6-5; d_call: .; clone_size: .; cdr3_length: 15
cdr3_nt: TGTGCCTGGAGTGTACTGTCAGGGTTCTCTGGAAACACCATATATTTT; cdr3_aa: CAWSVLSGFSGNTIYF; j_call: TRBJ1-3; v_call: TRBV30; d_call: .; clone_size: .; cdr3_length: 16
cdr3_nt: TGCGCCAGCAGCTTGGCCGGAGAGACCCAGTACTTC; cdr3_aa: CASSLAGETQYF; j_call: TRBJ2-5; v_call: TRBV5-1; d_call: .; clone_size: once; cdr3_length: 12
cdr3_nt: TGTGCCAGCAGCTTCCAGCGGGAGGGTTACAATGAGCAGTTCTTC; cdr3_aa: CASSFQREGYNEQFF; j_call: TRBJ2-1; v_call: TRBV11-2; d_call: TRBD2; clone_size: .; cdr3_length: 15
cdr3_nt: TGTGCCAGCAGCTTAGTAAGCGAGGATACGCAGTATTTT; cdr3_aa: CASSLVSEDTQYF; j_call: TRBJ2-3; v_call: TRBV7-9; d_call: .; clone_size: .; cdr3_length: 13
cdr3_nt: TGTGCCAGCAGTTTTCAGGGGCTTACGGAGCAGTACTTC; cdr3_aa: CASSFQGLTEQYF; j_call: TRBJ2-7; v_call: TRBV28; d_call: .; clone_size: few; cdr3_length: 13
cdr3_nt: TGTGCCAGCAGTTCCCTGGACAGGTACGAGCAGTACTTC; cdr3_aa: CASSSLDRYEQYF; j_call: TRBJ2-7; v_call: TRBV27; d_call: TRBD1; clone_size: .; cdr3_length: 13
cdr3_nt: TGTGCCAGCAGCGCCCCGGACAGGGAGATTAATGGCTACACCTTC; cdr3_aa: CASSAPDREINGYTF; j_call: TRBJ1-2; v_call: TRBV11-2; d_call: TRBD1; clone_size: .; cdr3_length: 15
cdr3_nt: TGTGCCAGCAGTTCCCCCGGGGAACGTTCACCCCTCCACTTT; cdr3_aa: CASSSPGERSPLHF; j_call: TRBJ1-6; v_call: TRBV6-5; d_call: .; clone_size: .; cdr3_length: 14
cdr3_nt: TGTGCCAGCAGCAAGGGACTAGCGGACAATGAGCAGTTCTTC; cdr3_aa: CASSKGLADNEQFF; j_call: TRBJ2-1; v_call: TRBV13; d_call: TRBD2; clone_size: few; cdr3_length: 14
cdr3_nt: TGTGCCAGCAGTTACTCCCCAGTTGGCAGGGATACTGAAGCTTTCTTT; cdr3_aa: CASSYSPVGRDTEAFF; j_call: TRBJ1-1; v_call: TRBV6-5; d_call: .; clone_size: .; cdr3_length: 16